The 5 T cell receptor beta chains below were found in one sample sequenced in a study of T cell clones after liver transplantation. No antigen has been identified for these receptors. Sequencing was performed with immunoSEQ multiplex PCR; in TCRdb, only in-frame clones are kept and a portion is missing. This table holds about 1,100 clones, 35% to 50% found once. TCRbeta sequences of proliferating CFSE-low MLR cells were labeled alloreactive. The sequenced sample was CD4+ T cells from cultured PBMCs. These receptors all come from a human patient who received a liver transplant. Some T cells may be the graft donor's.

This clone is categorized as medium-sized. This chain links TRBV7-3 with TRBJ2-2; D unresolved. Trimming took 4 bases from V and 7 from J, leaving 4 bases between them. The germline V gene has CDR1 SGHTA and CDR2 FQGTGA. The CDR3 covers 11 residues. DNA for the CDR3: TGTGCCAGCAGCTCTGGCGGGGAGCTGTTTTTT. As protein: CASSSGGELFF.

The rearrangement uses TRBV5-7 and TRBJ2-2, with D hard to call. TRBV5-7 is placed among ORFs of uncertain function. With 1 base removed from V and 3 bases from J, the gap between germline ends came to 7 bases. This CDR3 spans 14 amino acids. Here the CDR3 reads CASSLLPDTGELFF. CDR3 bases: TGTGCCAGCAGCTTGTTACCCGACACCGGGGAGCTGTTTTTT.

The J gene is TRBJ1-1, the V gene TRBV18; a weak D match, TRBD1 (5 bases). The CDR3 extends over 14 amino acids. Germline V gene lookup returns CDR1 KGHSH and CDR2 LQKENI. Trimming took 3 bases from V and 3 from J, leaving 11 bases between them. The CDR3 loop reads CASSPPGTDTEAFF. The DNA of the CDR3 is TGTGCCAGCTCACCGCCGGGGACGGACACTGAAGCTTTCTTT.

CDR3 residues: CASSLLAGDLTGELFF. The CDR3 DNA is TGTGCCAGCAGCTTACTAGCGGGAGATCTCACCGGGGAGCTGTTTTTT. The rearrangement joins TRBV7-9 to TRBJ2-2, with 10 bases identical to TRBD2. CDR3 length equals 16 residues. The germline V gene encodes CDR1 SEHNR and CDR2 FQNEAQ (reference sequence). V gave up 2 bases and J gave up 4 bases; unmatched junction bases: 4.

The V call is TRBV4-2, the J call TRBJ1-3, with D uncertain. Germline CDR1 LGHNA, CDR2 YNFKEQ. The CDR3 consists of 15 residues. Trimming removed 5 bases at V and 0 bases at J, with 11 bases between. CDR3 nucleotide sequence: TGTGCCAGCAGCTTGGATCCGGACTCTGGAAACACCATATATTTT. Translated, it gives CASSLDPDSGNTIYF.